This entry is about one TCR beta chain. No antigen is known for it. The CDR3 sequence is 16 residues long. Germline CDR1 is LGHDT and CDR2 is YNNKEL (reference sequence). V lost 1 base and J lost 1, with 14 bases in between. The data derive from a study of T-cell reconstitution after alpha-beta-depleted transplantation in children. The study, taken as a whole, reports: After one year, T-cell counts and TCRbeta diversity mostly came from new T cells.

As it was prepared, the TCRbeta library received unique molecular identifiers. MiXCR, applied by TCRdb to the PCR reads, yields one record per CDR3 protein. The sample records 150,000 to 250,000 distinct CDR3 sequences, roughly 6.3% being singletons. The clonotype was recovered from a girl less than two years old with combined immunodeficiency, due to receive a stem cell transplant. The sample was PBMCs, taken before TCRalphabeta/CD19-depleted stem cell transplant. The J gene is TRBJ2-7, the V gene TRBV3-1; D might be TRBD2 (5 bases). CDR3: CASSQGAAALSYEQYF. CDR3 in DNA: TGTGCCAGCAGCCAAGGAGCAGCGGCCCTATCCTACGAGCAGTACTTC.